This T cell receptor (beta chain) was observed in a study of blood T cell repertoires in COVID-19. The assay was immunoSEQ multiplex PCR, and TCRdb's table has in-frame clones only and misses some. The table lists some 190,000 clones, 86% of them singletons. V was trimmed by 1 base and J by 3 bases, leaving 10 bases between them. Germline assignment: CDR1 SNHLY and CDR2 FYNNEI. The CDR3 runs 15 residues. The gene calls are TRBV2 and TRBJ2-1; D is possibly TRBD2 (5 bases). The clonotype originates from a middle-aged man with acute COVID-19. What was sequenced was PBMCs or T cells enriched from blood (not recorded which). The CDR3 DNA sequence: TGTGCCAGCAGTGAAGAGCGGCTTTTCTACAATGAGCAGTTCTTC. Amino acid sequence: CASSEERLFYNEQFF.